The T cell receptor beta chain described here comes from a study of shared clonotypes between healthy human individuals. Study background: Donors had three CD4 naive, three CD4 memory, two CD8 naive and one CD8 memory plate apiece.

This CDR3 is 14 amino acids long. The V end lost 1 base, the J end lost 1 base, and 8 bases lay between the germline ends. Germline V gene lookup returns CDR1 SGHNT and CDR2 YYREEE (reference sequence). Several immunoSEQ 96-well plates shared each subset's DNA, each plate a replicate. Repertoires were generated with immunoSEQ multiplex PCR, while TCRdb's copy carries only in-frame clones and drops some. Of hundreds of thousands of clones listed, 90% to 96% are singletons. This sequence originates from a woman aged 25 to 39 in good health. The chain recombines TRBV5-4 with TRBJ1-1, with D possibly matching TRBD1 (5 bases). The sample consisted of naive CD4+ T cells sorted from blood. The subset: CD45RA+ positively selected. CDR3 sequence (DNA): TGTGCCAGCAGCTTGTTGGGGACGAACACTGAAGCTTTCTTT. Its translation is CASSLLGTNTEAFF.